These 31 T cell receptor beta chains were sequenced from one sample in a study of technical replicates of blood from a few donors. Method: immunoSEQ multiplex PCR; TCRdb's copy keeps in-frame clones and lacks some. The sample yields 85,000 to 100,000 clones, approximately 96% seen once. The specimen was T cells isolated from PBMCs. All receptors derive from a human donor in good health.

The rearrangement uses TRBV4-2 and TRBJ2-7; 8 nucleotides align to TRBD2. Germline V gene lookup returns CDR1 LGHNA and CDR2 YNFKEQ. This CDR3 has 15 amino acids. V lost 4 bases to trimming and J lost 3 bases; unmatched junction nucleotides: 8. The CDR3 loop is CASSLQRGTIYEQYF. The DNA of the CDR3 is TGTGCCAGCAGCCTCCAGCGGGGGACCATCTACGAGCAGTACTTC.

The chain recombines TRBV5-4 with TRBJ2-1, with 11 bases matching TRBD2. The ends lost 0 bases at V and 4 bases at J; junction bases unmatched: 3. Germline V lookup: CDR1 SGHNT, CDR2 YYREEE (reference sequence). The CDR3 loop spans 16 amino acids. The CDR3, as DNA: TGTGCCAGCAGCTTGGAACTAGCGGGGGCGTACAATGAGCAGTTCTTC. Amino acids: CASSLELAGAYNEQFF.

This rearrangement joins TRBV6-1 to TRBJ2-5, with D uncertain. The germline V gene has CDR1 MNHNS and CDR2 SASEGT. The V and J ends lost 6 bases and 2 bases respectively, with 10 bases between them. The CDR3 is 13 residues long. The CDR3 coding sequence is TGTGCCAGCAGCAGGTTTTTACAAGAGACCCAGTACTTC. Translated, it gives CASSRFLQETQYF.

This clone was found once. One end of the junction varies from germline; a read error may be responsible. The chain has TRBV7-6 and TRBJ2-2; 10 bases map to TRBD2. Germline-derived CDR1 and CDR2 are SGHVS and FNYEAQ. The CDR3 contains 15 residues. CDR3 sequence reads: CASSLAGVITGELFF. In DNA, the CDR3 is TGTGCCAGCAGCCTAGCGGGAGTAATCACCGGGGAGCTGTTTTTT. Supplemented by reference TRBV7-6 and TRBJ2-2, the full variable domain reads GAGVSQSPRYKVTKRGQDVALRCDPISGHVSLYWYRQALGQGPEFLTYFNYEAQQDKSGLPNDRFSAERPEGSISTLTIQRTEQRDSAMYRCASSLAGVITGELFFGEGSRLTVL.

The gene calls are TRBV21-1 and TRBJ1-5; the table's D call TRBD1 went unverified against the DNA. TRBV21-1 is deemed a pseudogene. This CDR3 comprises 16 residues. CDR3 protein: CASSPLEGQVGGPQHF. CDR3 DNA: TGTGCCAGCAGCCCTTTAGAGGGACAGGTTGGAGGGCCCCAGCATTTT.

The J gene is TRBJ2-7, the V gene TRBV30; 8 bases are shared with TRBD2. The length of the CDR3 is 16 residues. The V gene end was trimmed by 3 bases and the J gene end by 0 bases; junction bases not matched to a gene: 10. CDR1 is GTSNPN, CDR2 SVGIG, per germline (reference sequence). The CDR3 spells CAWRGRAGVSSYEQYF. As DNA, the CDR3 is TGTGCCTGGAGGGGGAGAGCGGGGGTTAGCTCCTACGAGCAGTACTTC.

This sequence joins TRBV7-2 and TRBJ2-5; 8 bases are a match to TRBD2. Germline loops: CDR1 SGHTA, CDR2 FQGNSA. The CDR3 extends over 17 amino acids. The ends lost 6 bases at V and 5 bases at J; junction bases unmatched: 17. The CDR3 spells CASSPRITGGPMETQYF. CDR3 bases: TGTGCCAGCAGTCCTCGGATAACGGGAGGGCCGATGGAGACCCAGTACTTC.

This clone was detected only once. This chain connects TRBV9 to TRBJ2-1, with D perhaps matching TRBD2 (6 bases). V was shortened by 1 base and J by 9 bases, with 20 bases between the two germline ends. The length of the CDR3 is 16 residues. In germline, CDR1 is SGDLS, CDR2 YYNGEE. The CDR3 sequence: CASSVSPGRGGGEQFF. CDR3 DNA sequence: TGTGCCAGCAGCGTATCCCCCGGTCGGGGAGGCGGTGAGCAGTTCTTC.

CDR3 in amino acids: CASIMGQIGTEAFF. CDR3 coding DNA: TGTGCCAGCATTATGGGACAGATCGGCACTGAAGCTTTCTTT. The rearrangement joins TRBV5-6 to TRBJ1-1; 7 nucleotides match TRBD1. Germline V gene lookup returns CDR1 SGHDT and CDR2 YYEEEE. The CDR3 sequence is 14 residues long. V lost 6 bases to trimming and J lost 4 bases; unmatched junction nucleotides: 9.

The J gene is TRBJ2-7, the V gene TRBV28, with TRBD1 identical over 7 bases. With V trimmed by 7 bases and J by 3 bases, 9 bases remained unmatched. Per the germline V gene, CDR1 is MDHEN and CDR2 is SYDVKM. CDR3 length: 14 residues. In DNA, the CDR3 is TGTGCCAGCATCCCTGGACAGGCGATCTACGAGCAGTACTTC. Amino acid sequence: CASIPGQAIYEQYF.

The CDR3 bases are TGTGCCAGTAGTTTCTGGTCGTTGTCCAAGACAGGGTCTGGGGCCAACGTCCTGACTTTC. Amino acid sequence: CASSFWSLSKTGSGANVLTF. V and J are TRBV19 and TRBJ2-6; 7 bases line up with TRBD1. The length of the CDR3 is 20 residues. V shed 5 bases and J 1 base; nucleotides not matched to a gene: 17. Germline lookup yields CDR1 LNHDA and CDR2 SQIVND (reference sequence).

The CDR3 region has the DNA TGTGCCAGCAGCCGGGACAGAGACGAGCAGTACTTC. Its translation is CASSRDRDEQYF. This rearrangement joins TRBV5-8 to TRBJ2-7; 7 bases are a match to TRBD1. Germline V lookup: CDR1 SGHTS, CDR2 YDEGEE. V trimming: 4 bases; J trimming: 5 bases; junction bases outside the gene matches: 3. The CDR3 sequence is 12 residues long.

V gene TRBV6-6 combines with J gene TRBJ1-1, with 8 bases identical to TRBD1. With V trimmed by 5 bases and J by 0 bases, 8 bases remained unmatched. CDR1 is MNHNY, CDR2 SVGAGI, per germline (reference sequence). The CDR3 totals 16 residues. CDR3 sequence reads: CASSHYPGGMNTEAFF. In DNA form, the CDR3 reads TGTGCCAGCAGTCATTACCCAGGGGGCATGAACACTGAAGCTTTCTTT.

CDR3 amino acids: CASSFTGTEFNYGYTF. In nucleotides, the CDR3 is TGTGCCAGCAGCTTCACTGGGACAGAATTTAACTATGGCTACACCTTC. The J gene is TRBJ1-2, the V gene TRBV7-3, with TRBD1 matching 7 bases. CDR1 is SGHTA, CDR2 FQGTGA, per germline. The V gene end was trimmed by 3 bases and the J gene end by 1 base; junction bases not matched to a gene: 8. CDR3 length equals 16 residues.

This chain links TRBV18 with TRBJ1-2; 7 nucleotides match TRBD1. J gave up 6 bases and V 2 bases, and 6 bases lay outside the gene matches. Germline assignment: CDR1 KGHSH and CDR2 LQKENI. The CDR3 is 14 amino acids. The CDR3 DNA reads TGTGCCAGCTCACCAGTCAAGGGGGCGAATGGCTACACCTTC. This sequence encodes CASSPVKGANGYTF.

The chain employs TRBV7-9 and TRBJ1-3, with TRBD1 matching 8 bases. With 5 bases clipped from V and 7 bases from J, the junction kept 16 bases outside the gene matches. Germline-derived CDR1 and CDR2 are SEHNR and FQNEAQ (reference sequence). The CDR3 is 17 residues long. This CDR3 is CASSKGGQGALWNTIYF. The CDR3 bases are TGTGCCAGCAGCAAAGGTGGTCAGGGGGCTTTGTGGAACACCATATATTTT.

CDR3 in amino acids: CASSHTLIPAGETDTQYF. The CDR3 bases are TGTGCCAGCAGTCACACTTTAATCCCCGCGGGAGAAACAGATACGCAGTATTTT. The chain uses TRBV5-5 and TRBJ2-3; 7 bases line up with TRBD2. The CDR3 loop spans 18 amino acids. Germline V gene lookup returns CDR1 SGHKS and CDR2 YYEKEE (reference sequence). V dropped 5 bases and J dropped 3; count of bases not matched to a gene: 18. Looking up the rest from reference TRBV5-5 and TRBJ2-3 gives the full variable domain: DAGVTQSPTHLIKTRGQQVTLRCSPISGHKSVSWYQQVLGQGPQFIFQYYEKEERGRGNFPDRFSARQFPNYSSELNVNALLLGDSALYLCASSHTLIPAGETDTQYFGPGTRLTVL.

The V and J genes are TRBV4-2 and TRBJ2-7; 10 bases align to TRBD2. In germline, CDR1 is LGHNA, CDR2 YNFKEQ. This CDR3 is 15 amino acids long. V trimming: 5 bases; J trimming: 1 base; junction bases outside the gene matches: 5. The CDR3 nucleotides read TGTGCCAGCAGCGATCAACTAGCGGGGTCCTACGAGCAGTACTTC. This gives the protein CASSDQLAGSYEQYF.

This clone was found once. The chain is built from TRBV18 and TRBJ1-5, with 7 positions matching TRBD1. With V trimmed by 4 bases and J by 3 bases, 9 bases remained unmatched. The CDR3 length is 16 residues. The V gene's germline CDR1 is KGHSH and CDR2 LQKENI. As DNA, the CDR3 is TGTGCCAGCTCACAACTTACAGGGGCCACCAATCAGCCCCAGCATTTT. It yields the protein CASSQLTGATNQPQHF.

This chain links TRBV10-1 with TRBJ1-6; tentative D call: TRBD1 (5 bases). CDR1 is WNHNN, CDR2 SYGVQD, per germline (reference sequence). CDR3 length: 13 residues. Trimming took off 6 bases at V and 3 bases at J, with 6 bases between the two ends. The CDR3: CASRQDYNSPLHF. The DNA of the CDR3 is TGCGCCAGCAGACAGGACTATAATTCACCCCTCCACTTT.

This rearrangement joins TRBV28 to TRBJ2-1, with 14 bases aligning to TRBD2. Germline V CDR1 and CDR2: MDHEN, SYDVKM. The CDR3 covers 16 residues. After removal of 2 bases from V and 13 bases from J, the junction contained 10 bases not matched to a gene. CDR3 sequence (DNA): TGTGCCAGCAGTTTAATTGCCGGGACTAGCGGGAGCCCTCAGTTCTTC. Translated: CASSLIAGTSGSPQFF.

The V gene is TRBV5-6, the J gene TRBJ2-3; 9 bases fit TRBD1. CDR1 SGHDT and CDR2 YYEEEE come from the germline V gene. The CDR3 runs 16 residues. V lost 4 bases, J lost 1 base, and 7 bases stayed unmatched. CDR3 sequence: CASSRGTGWRTDTQYF. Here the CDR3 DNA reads TGTGCCAGCAGCCGCGGGACAGGGTGGCGCACAGATACGCAGTATTTT.

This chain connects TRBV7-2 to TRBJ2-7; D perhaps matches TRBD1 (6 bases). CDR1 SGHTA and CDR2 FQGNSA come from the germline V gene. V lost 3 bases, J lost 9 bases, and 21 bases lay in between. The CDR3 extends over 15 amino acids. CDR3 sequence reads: CASSFGQGLKGGQYF. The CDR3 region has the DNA TGTGCCAGCAGCTTTGGGCAAGGCCTCAAAGGGGGGCAGTACTTC.

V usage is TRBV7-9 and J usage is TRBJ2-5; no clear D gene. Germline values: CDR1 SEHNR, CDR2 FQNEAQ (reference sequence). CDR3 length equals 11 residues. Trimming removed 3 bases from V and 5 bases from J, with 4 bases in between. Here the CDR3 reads CASSFQETQYF. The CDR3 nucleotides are TGTGCCAGCAGCTTTCAGGAGACCCAGTACTTC.

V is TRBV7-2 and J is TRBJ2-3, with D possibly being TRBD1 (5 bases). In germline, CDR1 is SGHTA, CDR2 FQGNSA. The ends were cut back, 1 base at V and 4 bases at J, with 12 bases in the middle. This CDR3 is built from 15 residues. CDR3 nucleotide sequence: TGTGCCAGCAGCTTAGTAAGGGCAGGGCCAGATACGCAGTATTTT. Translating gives CASSLVRAGPDTQYF.

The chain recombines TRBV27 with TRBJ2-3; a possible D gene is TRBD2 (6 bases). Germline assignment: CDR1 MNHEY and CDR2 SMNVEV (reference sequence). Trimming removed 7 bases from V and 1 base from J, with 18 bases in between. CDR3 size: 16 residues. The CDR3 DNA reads TGTGCCAGCACTATTGCCACCGGGGAGGGCACAGATACGCAGTATTTT. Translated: CASTIATGEGTDTQYF.

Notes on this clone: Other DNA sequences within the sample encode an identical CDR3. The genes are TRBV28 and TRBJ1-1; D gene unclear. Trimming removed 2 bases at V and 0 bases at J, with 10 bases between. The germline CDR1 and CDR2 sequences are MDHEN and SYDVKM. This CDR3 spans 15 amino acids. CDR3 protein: CASSLGGRMNTEAFF. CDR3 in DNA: TGTGCCAGCAGTTTAGGCGGCAGAATGAACACTGAAGCTTTCTTT.

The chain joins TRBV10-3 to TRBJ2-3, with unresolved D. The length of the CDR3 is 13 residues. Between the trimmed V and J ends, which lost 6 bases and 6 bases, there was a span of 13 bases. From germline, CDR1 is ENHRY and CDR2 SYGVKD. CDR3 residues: CAISDKIWDTQYF. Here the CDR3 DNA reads TGTGCCATCAGCGACAAAATATGGGATACGCAGTATTTT.

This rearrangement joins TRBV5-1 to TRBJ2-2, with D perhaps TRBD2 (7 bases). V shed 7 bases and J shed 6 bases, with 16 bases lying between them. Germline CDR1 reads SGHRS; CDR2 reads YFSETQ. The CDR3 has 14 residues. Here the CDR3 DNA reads TGCGCCAGCGCGTTCAGGGGAGGGCCCGGGGAGCTGTTTTTT. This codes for CASAFRGGPGELFF.

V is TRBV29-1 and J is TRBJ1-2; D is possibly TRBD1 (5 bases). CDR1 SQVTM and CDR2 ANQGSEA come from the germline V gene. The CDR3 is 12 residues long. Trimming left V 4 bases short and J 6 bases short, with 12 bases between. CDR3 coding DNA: TGCAGCGTTGCTCGACAGTTGGATGGCTACACCTTC. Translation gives CSVARQLDGYTF.

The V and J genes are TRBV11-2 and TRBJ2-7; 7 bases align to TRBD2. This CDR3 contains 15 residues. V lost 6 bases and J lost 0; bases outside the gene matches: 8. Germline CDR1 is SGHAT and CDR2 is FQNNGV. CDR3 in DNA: TGTGCCAGCAGGGAATGGGGGGGGAGCTCCTACGAGCAGTACTTC. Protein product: CASREWGGSSYEQYF.